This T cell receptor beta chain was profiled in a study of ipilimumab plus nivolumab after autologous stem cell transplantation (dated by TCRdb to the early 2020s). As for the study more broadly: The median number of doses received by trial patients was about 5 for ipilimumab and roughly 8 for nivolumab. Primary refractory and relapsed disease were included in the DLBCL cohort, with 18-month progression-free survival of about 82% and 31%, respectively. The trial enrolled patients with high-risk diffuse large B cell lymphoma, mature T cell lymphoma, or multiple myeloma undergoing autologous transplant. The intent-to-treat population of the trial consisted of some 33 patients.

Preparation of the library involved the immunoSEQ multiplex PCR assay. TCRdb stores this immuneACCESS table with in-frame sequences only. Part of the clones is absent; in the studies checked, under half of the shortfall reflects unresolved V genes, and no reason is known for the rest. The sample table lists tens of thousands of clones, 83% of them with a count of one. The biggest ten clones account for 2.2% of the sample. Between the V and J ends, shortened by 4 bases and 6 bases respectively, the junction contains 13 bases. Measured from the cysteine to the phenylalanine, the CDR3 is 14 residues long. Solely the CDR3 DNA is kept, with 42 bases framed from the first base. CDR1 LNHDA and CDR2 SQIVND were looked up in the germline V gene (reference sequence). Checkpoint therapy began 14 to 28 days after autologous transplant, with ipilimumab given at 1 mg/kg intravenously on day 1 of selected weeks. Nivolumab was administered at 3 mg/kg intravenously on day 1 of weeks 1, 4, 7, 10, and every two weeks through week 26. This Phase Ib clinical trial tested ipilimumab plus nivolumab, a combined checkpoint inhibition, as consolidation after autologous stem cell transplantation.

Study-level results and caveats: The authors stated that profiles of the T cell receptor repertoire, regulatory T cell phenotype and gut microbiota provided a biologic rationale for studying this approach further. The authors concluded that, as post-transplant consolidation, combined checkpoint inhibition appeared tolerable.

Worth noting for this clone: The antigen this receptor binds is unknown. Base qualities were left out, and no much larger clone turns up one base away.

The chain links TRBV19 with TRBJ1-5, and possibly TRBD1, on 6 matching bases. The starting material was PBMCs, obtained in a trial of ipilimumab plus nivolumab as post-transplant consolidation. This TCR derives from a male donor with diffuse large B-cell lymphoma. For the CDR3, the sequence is CASSTQGSGQPQHF. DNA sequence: TGTGCCAGTAGTACGCAGGGGAGCGGTCAGCCCCAGCATTTT.